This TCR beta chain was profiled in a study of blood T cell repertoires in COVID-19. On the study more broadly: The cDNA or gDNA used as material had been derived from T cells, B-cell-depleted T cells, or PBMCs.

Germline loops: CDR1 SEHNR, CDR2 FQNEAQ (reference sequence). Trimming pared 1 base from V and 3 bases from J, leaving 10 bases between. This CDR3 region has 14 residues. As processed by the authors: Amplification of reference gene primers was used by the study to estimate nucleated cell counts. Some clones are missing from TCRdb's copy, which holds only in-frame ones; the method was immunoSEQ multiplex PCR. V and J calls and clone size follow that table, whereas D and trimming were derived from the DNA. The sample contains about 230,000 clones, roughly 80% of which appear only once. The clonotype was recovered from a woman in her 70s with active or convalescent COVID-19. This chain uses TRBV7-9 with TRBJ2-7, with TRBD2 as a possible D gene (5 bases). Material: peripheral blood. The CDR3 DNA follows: TGTGCCAGCAGCTTAGGCCTAGCCCACTACGAGCAGTACTTC. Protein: CASSLGLAHYEQYF.